The 19 T cell receptor beta chains below all came from one sample that was sequenced in a study of CD8+CD57+ T cells in acquired aplastic anemia. All patients picked for sequencing had shown, by flow cytometry, an expansion of CD8+CD57+ cells. Investigators profiled TCR beta VDJ and CDR3 from genomic DNA template. TCRdb recomputed calls from the reads with MiXCR, one row per CDR3 protein. The sample includes roughly 500,000 distinct CDR3 sequences, around 30% of them seen just once. The specimen was sorted CD4+, CD8+, or CD8+CD57+ T cells (not recorded which) from PBMCs. The source of these receptors is a human donor with aplastic anemia.

Ten or more counts support this clonotype. V gene TRBV19 combines with J gene TRBJ1-5, with D possibly matching TRBD1 (6 bases). V lost 6 bases to trimming and J lost 3 bases, with 15 bases between them. The germline CDR1 and CDR2 sequences are LNHDA and SQIVND (reference sequence). The CDR3 totals 15 residues. CDR3 bases: TGTGCCAGTAGGGGACACGAAGCCTTCAATCAGCCCCAGCATTTT. Protein product: CASRGHEAFNQPQHF.

This chain joins TRBV7-9 and TRBJ2-1; 9 nucleotides line up with TRBD2. The trim removed 1 base at V and 8 bases at J, leaving 9 bases unmatched. The CDR3 is made up of 16 amino acids. Germline loops: CDR1 SEHNR, CDR2 FQNEAQ (reference sequence). DNA of the CDR3: TGTGCCAGCAGCTTAGTCCTCCTAGCGGGGACGGATGAGCAGTTCTTC. Translation: CASSLVLLAGTDEQFF. The full variable domain, rest sourced from reference TRBV7-9 and TRBJ2-1, is DTGVSQNPRHKITKRGQNVTFRCDPISEHNRLYWYRQTLGQGPEFLTYFQNEAQLEKSRLLSDRFSAERPKGSFSTLEIQRTEQGDSAMYLCASSLVLLAGTDEQFFGPGTRLTVL.

This clonotype was detected only a few times. The rearrangement joins TRBV9 to TRBJ2-6; either TRBD1 or TRBD2 may supply D (5 bases each). This CDR3 contains 17 residues. Per the germline V gene, CDR1 is SGDLS and CDR2 is YYNGEE. Trimming stripped 4 bases from V and 2 bases from J, with 16 bases between. The CDR3 spells CASSMTGTQTGANVLTF. In nucleotides, the CDR3 is TGTGCCAGCAGCATGACCGGGACGCAAACTGGGGCCAACGTCCTGACTTTC.

This clonotype was counted many times. The genes are TRBV20-1 and TRBJ2-7, with a possible D match to TRBD1 (6 bases). The germline V gene encodes CDR1 DFQATT and CDR2 SNEGSKA (reference sequence). V dropped 6 bases and J dropped 5 bases, with 11 bases sitting between them. The CDR3 runs to 11 residues. The CDR3 sequence: CSATQGHEQYF. Written as DNA, the CDR3 is TGCAGTGCAACACAGGGCCACGAGCAGTACTTC.

As to this clonotype: Given the absence of the conserved phenylalanine or tryptophan at the CDR3 end, a read error is likely. The chain recombines TRBV29-1 with TRBJ1-2; D remains ambiguous. Germline assignment: CDR1 SQVTM and CDR2 ANQGSEA. Deletions cut 4 bases from V and 8 bases from J, with 5 bases between. The CDR3 is made up of 9 amino acids. CDR3 amino acids: CSVVPGYTS. CDR3 nucleotide sequence: TGCAGCGTTGTGCCCGGCTACACCTCC.

This sequence joins TRBV7-3 and TRBJ2-5; 7 bases are shared with TRBD2. This CDR3 region has 15 residues. The junction had 4 bases not matched to a gene; V was cut back by 1 base and J by 2 bases. Per the germline V gene, CDR1 is SGHTA and CDR2 is FQGTGA. The CDR3 coding sequence is TGTGCCAGCAGCTTAATGGGGGGACTACAAGAGACCCAGTACTTC. It specifies CASSLMGGLQETQYF.

This sequence joins TRBV11-2 and TRBJ2-7; D tentatively reads TRBD1 or TRBD2 (5 bases each). Trimming pared 0 bases from V and 12 bases from J, leaving 15 bases between. There are 13 residues in the CDR3. Germline V gene lookup returns CDR1 SGHAT and CDR2 FQNNGV. This chain's CDR3 is CASSLDLTGRGYF. CDR3 in DNA: TGTGCCAGCAGCTTAGATCTAACGGGAAGGGGGTACTTC.

This clonotype has a count of ten or more. The rearrangement uses TRBV25-1 and TRBJ2-5; possible D gene TRBD1, 6 bases. V was shortened by 5 bases and J by 2 bases, with 18 bases between the two germline ends. Germline V gene sequence: CDR1 MGHDK, CDR2 SYGVNS. This CDR3 spans 16 amino acids. CDR3 amino acids: CASSIRDILIQETQYF. The CDR3 DNA sequence: TGTGCCAGCAGTATACGGGACATATTGATACAAGAGACCCAGTACTTC.

The chain is built from TRBV5-1 and TRBJ2-7; 9 bases are a match to TRBD2. From germline, CDR1 is SGHRS and CDR2 YFSETQ. Trimming cost V 4 bases and J 3 bases; bases outside gene matches: 8. The CDR3 length is 15 residues. CDR3 nucleotides: TGCGCCAGCAGCGGTAGCGGGGGCTCTATCTACGAGCAGTACTTC. Translated: CASSGSGGSIYEQYF.

J is TRBJ1-2 and V is TRBV24-1; D gene uncertain. The V end was cut by 5 bases, the J end by 13 bases, with 19 bases between. Germline CDR1 KGHDR, CDR2 SFDVKD. The CDR3 is 13 amino acids. CDR3 bases: TGTGCCACCAGTGGGTCGGACGGCGGGCCTACCACCTTC. Residues: CATSGSDGGPTTF.

This clonotype has a handful of counts. The chain has TRBV4-2 and TRBJ1-5; possibly TRBD1 for D (5 bases). CDR1 and CDR2 from the germline V gene are LGHNA and YNFKEQ. V lost 2 bases to trimming and J lost 6 bases, with 14 bases between them. The CDR3 runs 15 residues. The CDR3 here is CASSQSRGLGQPQHF. The DNA of the CDR3 is TGTGCCAGCAGCCAATCAAGGGGTTTGGGTCAGCCCCAGCATTTT.

The chain has TRBV10-2 and TRBJ2-6; 9 positions agree with TRBD2. Germline values: CDR1 WSHSY, CDR2 SAAADI. The CDR3 sequence is 19 residues long. Trimming removed 3 bases from V and 0 bases from J; junction bases left unmatched: 9. This chain's CDR3 is CASSDGASGTISGANVLTF. The CDR3 coding sequence is TGCGCCAGCAGTGATGGGGCTAGCGGGACCATCTCTGGGGCCAACGTCCTGACTTTC.

The chain employs TRBV7-9 and TRBJ1-4; the D is unclear. CDR1 and CDR2 (germline): SEHNR, FQNEAQ (reference sequence). V was cut by 5 bases and J by 8 bases, with 12 bases left in between. The CDR3 extends over 13 amino acids. The DNA for the CDR3 is TGTGCCAGCAGCACTAACCTGGGGGAAAAACTGTTTTTT. Protein sequence: CASSTNLGEKLFF.

The J gene is TRBJ2-7, the V gene TRBV19; 8 positions match TRBD1. The germline V gene encodes CDR1 LNHDA and CDR2 SQIVND (reference sequence). This CDR3 has 11 amino acids. J lost 6 bases, V lost 8 bases, and 3 bases had no gene match. This chain's CDR3 is CASWTGREQYF. The DNA for the CDR3 is TGTGCCAGTTGGACAGGGCGCGAGCAGTACTTC.

The rearrangement links TRBV11-2 to TRBJ1-5; TRBD1 might be the D (6 bases). The CDR3 has 17 residues. V was pared by 5 bases and J by 2 bases, with 19 bases between. Germline CDR1 reads SGHAT; CDR2 reads FQNNGV. CDR3 amino acids: CASSPRGTGLGNQPQHF. The CDR3 DNA is TGTGCCAGCAGCCCCAGAGGAACAGGGCTTGGCAATCAGCCCCAGCATTTT.

This clonotype was counted many times. This chain uses TRBV7-9 with TRBJ2-5; a possible D gene is TRBD1 (5 bases). Trimming stripped 1 base from V and 3 bases from J, with 9 bases between. The CDR3 has 14 residues. Germline lookup yields CDR1 SEHNR and CDR2 FQNEAQ (reference sequence). CDR3 in DNA: TGTGCCAGCAGCTTAGGTTTCAGGGAAGAGACCCAGTACTTC. As protein: CASSLGFREETQYF.

Worth noting for this clonotype: A read error may explain this, as a much larger clone is one base away. This chain uses TRBV6-1 with TRBJ2-7; 8 positions agree with TRBD1. CDR3 length: 15 amino acids. Germline CDR1 is MNHNS and CDR2 is SASEGT. For the CDR3, the DNA is TGTGCCAGCAGCTTAGCGCCAGGGGGCATGTACGGGCAGTACTTC. The encoded protein is CASSLAPGGMYGQYF.

This clonotype was counted at least ten times. This chain joins TRBV19 and TRBJ1-1; D possibly corresponds to TRBD1 (5 bases). The CDR3 has 13 amino acids. The germline CDR1 and CDR2 sequences are LNHDA and SQIVND (reference sequence). Trimming left V 2 bases short and J 5 bases short, with 9 bases between. The DNA for the CDR3 is TGTGCCAGTAGTATAAGGCAGGGTACTGAAGCTTTCTTT. Translated, it gives CASSIRQGTEAFF.

In this sample, this clonotype turned up a few times. This CDR3 is CASSQGFLGQGTEAFF. CDR3 DNA sequence: TGCGCCAGCAGCCAAGGATTTTTGGGACAGGGGACTGAAGCTTTCTTT. The J gene is TRBJ1-1, the V gene TRBV4-3, with 10 bases matching TRBD1. V lost 1 base, J lost 5 bases, and 7 bases stayed unmatched. Germline V lookup: CDR1 LGHNA, CDR2 YSLEER. The CDR3 runs to 16 residues.